The count of the clone carrying this T cell receptor beta chain is one. The data were obtained in a study of cytomegalovirus exposure and HLA in healthy donors. The PCR was carried out with 60 Vbeta primers and 13 Jbeta primers. Only in-frame clones appear in the TCRdb table, and some are missing; sequencing was by immunoSEQ multiplex PCR. Of roughly 100,000 clones listed, roughly 70% are singletons. The junction had 3 bases not matched to a gene; V was cut back by 4 bases and J by 3 bases. CDR1 and CDR2 (germline): SQVTM, ANQGSEA. This CDR3 has 12 residues. The genes are TRBV29-1 and TRBJ2-7, with 7 bases lining up with TRBD2. Sequences were obtained from PBMCs. The receptor's source is a woman in her fifties or sixties in good health and CMV-seropositive. CDR3 in amino acids: CSVGGGFYEQYF. For the CDR3, the DNA is TGCAGCGTTGGGGGGGGGTTCTACGAGCAGTACTTC.